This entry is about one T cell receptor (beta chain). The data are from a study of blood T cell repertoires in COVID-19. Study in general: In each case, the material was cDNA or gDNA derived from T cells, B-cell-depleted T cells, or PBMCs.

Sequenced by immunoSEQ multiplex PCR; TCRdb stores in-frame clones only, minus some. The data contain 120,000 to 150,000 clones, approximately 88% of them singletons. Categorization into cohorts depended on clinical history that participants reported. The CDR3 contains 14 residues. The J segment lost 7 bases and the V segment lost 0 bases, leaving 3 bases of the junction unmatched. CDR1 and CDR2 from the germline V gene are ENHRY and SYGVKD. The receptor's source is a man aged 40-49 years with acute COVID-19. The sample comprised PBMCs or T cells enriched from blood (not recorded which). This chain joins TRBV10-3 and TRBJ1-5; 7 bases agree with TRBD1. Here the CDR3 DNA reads TGTGCCATCAGTGAGTCCCAGGGGGGACAGCCCCAGCATTTT. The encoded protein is CAISESQGGQPQHF.